Following are 22 T cell receptor beta chains from one sample sequenced in a study of T cells in narcolepsy. Only in-frame clones appear in the TCRdb table, and some are missing; sequencing was by immunoSEQ multiplex PCR. The sample records about 30,000 clones, roughly 78% being singletons. The sequencing input was CD45RA- memory CD4+ T cells from PBMCs. The receptors were sampled from a human donor with narcolepsy.

This clone was seen just once. The chain carries TRBV9 and TRBJ2-1; a possible D gene is TRBD1 (8 bases). The V gene lost 5 bases and the J gene lost 7 bases, with 19 bases spanning the gap. The CDR3 sequence is 15 residues long. Germline V lookup: CDR1 SGDLS, CDR2 YYNGEE. The CDR3 nucleotides read TGTGCCAGCAGTTTAAGCGGGACAGGTAGAAATGAGCAGTTCTTC. It encodes CASSLSGTGRNEQFF.

The genes are TRBV5-4 and TRBJ2-3; TRBD2 matches at 14 bases. Germline V gene data show CDR1 as SGHNT and CDR2 as YYREEE (reference sequence). Trimming at V came to 2 bases and at J to 5 bases, leaving 4 bases not matched to a gene. This CDR3 has 16 amino acids. The CDR3: CASSFGTSGSQDTQYF. The CDR3 DNA reads as TGTGCCAGCAGCTTCGGGACTAGCGGGAGTCAAGATACGCAGTATTTT.

J is TRBJ2-2 and V is TRBV6-5; tentatively, D is TRBD1 (6 bases). Trimming shortened V by 6 bases and J by 6 bases, and 14 bases separated the two germline ends. The CDR3 has 14 residues. Germline V gene data show CDR1 as MNHEY and CDR2 as SVGAGI. The CDR3 protein is CASRGYQGPGELFF. The CDR3, as DNA: TGTGCCAGCAGGGGGTATCAGGGGCCCGGGGAGCTGTTTTTT.

The rearrangement joins TRBV7-9 to TRBJ2-1, with a weak D call TRBD2 (6 bases). CDR1 is SEHNR, CDR2 FQNEAQ, per germline (reference sequence). The CDR3 length is 16 residues. V lost 1 base and J lost 7, with 17 bases in between. CDR3: CASSLVKRAVGNEQFF. In DNA, the CDR3 is TGTGCCAGCAGCTTAGTAAAGCGGGCCGTCGGTAATGAGCAGTTCTTC.

The chain links TRBV19 to TRBJ2-1; TRBD2 aligns across 12 bases. The CDR3 is made up of 16 amino acids. J lost 6 bases, V lost 5 bases, and 8 bases had no gene match. The V gene's germline CDR1 is LNHDA and CDR2 SQIVND (reference sequence). This CDR3 reads CASSVLGLAGLNEQFF. The CDR3, as DNA: TGTGCCAGTAGTGTATTAGGACTAGCGGGACTCAATGAGCAGTTCTTC.

The genes are TRBV18 and TRBJ2-7; no definite D call. The V and J ends lost 3 bases and 7 bases respectively, with 19 bases between them. This CDR3 comprises 15 residues. CDR1 and CDR2 (germline): KGHSH, LQKENI. The CDR3, as DNA: TGTGCCAGCTCACCCCTCGACGACTCAGCAGGTGAGCAGTACTTC. Translation gives CASSPLDDSAGEQYF.

This rearrangement joins TRBV5-8 to TRBJ2-5; 11 positions match TRBD1. Per germline, CDR1 SGHTS and CDR2 YDEGEE. The length of the CDR3 is 14 residues. The junction had 0 bases not matched to a gene; V was cut back by 0 bases and J by 5 bases. The CDR3 nucleotides are TGTGCCAGCAGCTTGGGGGACAGGGGGGAGACCCAGTACTTC. The encoded protein is CASSLGDRGETQYF. The whole variable domain, remainder taken from reference TRBV5-8 and TRBJ2-5, is EAGVTQSPTHLIKTRGQQATLRCSPISGHTSVYWYQQALGLGLQFLLWYDEGEERNRGNFPPRFSGRQFPNYSSELNVNALELEDSALYLCASSLGDRGETQYFGPGTRLLVL.

The rearrangement joins TRBV7-8 to TRBJ1-3; TRBD1 might be the D (6 bases). The CDR3 length is 15 residues. Trimming pared 3 bases from V and 2 bases from J, leaving 11 bases between. The germline CDR1 and CDR2 sequences are SGHVS and FQNEAQ. The CDR3 sequence: CASSFSWGPGNTIYF. The CDR3 nucleotides are TGTGCCAGCAGCTTTTCCTGGGGGCCTGGAAACACCATATATTTT.

V gene TRBV11-2 combines with J gene TRBJ2-1; 11 bases fit TRBD1. J lost 6 bases, V lost 6 bases, and 7 bases had no gene match. The germline V gene encodes CDR1 SGHAT and CDR2 FQNNGV. This CDR3 contains 15 residues. The CDR3 coding sequence is TGTGCCAGCAGTTCCCTTGGGACAGGGGGCAATGAGCAGTTCTTC. This gives the protein CASSSLGTGGNEQFF.

The gene calls are TRBV18 and TRBJ2-1, with 10 positions matching TRBD2. V lost 3 bases, J lost 7 bases, and 9 bases stayed unmatched. The CDR3 is made up of 16 amino acids. Germline values: CDR1 KGHSH, CDR2 LQKENI. The CDR3 reads CASSPSSGSLMNEQFF. The CDR3 nucleotides read TGTGCCAGCTCACCGTCTAGCGGGAGTCTTATGAATGAGCAGTTCTTC.

This clone was counted only a few times. This rearrangement joins TRBV9 to TRBJ1-1, with no clear D. Germline CDR1 SGDLS, CDR2 YYNGEE. CDR3 size: 14 residues. The ends were cut back, 4 bases at V and 4 bases at J, with 14 bases in the middle. The CDR3: CASSSDGLGTEAFF. The CDR3 DNA is TGTGCCAGCAGCTCCGACGGTCTGGGCACTGAAGCTTTCTTT. The full variable domain, in which reference TRBV9 and TRBJ1-1 provide the parts outside the CDR3, is DSGVTQTPKHLITATGQRVTLRCSPRSGDLSVYWYQQSLDQGLQFLIQYYNGEERAKGNILERFSAQQFPDLHSELNLSSLELGDSALYFCASSSDGLGTEAFFGQGTRLTVV.

This clone showed up just a few times. The rearrangement uses TRBV6-6 and TRBJ1-2; 7 nucleotides line up with TRBD1. This CDR3 is 14 amino acids long. Germline V gene lookup returns CDR1 MNHNY and CDR2 SVGAGI (reference sequence). V shed 6 bases and J 8 bases; nucleotides not matched to a gene: 12. Here the CDR3 reads CASSGQGQAQGYTF. The CDR3 bases are TGTGCCAGCAGCGGCCAAGGACAGGCGCAGGGCTACACCTTC.

A note on this clone: The sample carries other DNA sequences with the same CDR3. The V gene is TRBV11-3, the J gene TRBJ2-7, with D tentatively TRBD2 (6 bases). Between the trimmed V and J ends, which lost 1 base and 2 bases, there was a span of 9 bases. This CDR3 contains 14 residues. The germline V gene has CDR1 SGHNT and CDR2 YENEEA. DNA for the CDR3: TGTGCCAGCAGCTTAGCGGGAGACACCTACGAGCAGTACTTC. Translation: CASSLAGDTYEQYF.

This clone is labeled medium-sized. The gene calls are TRBV19 and TRBJ1-3; D not certain. The CDR3 consists of 14 residues. Trimming removed 5 bases from V and 0 bases from J, with 8 bases in between. Germline values: CDR1 LNHDA, CDR2 SQIVND (reference sequence). The CDR3 loop is CASSPRFSGNTIYF. CDR3 in DNA: TGTGCCAGTAGTCCGAGGTTCTCTGGAAACACCATATATTTT.

The V call is TRBV11-2, the J call TRBJ2-1; no clear D. The CDR3 contains 11 residues. Trimming shortened V by 5 bases and J by 8 bases, and 7 bases separated the two germline ends. Germline CDR1 is SGHAT and CDR2 is FQNNGV. The CDR3: CASSHSDEQFF. Written as DNA, the CDR3 is TGTGCCAGCAGCCACTCGGATGAGCAGTTCTTC.

J is TRBJ1-3 and V is TRBV5-5, with D unclear. Trimming left V 4 bases short and J 2 bases short, with 13 bases between. CDR1 and CDR2 from the germline V gene are SGHKS and YYEKEE (reference sequence). The length of the CDR3 is 15 residues. The CDR3 protein is CASSRSPGAGNTIYF. The CDR3 coding sequence is TGTGCCAGCAGCCGCTCGCCCGGGGCTGGAAACACCATATATTTT.

The chain employs TRBV5-1 and TRBJ1-2; TRBD1 matches 8 bases. Germline values: CDR1 SGHRS, CDR2 YFSETQ. The ends lost 3 bases at V and 3 bases at J; junction bases unmatched: 4. CDR3 size: 14 residues. This CDR3 reads CASSSATGDYGYTF. The DNA of the CDR3 is TGCGCCAGCAGCTCTGCGACAGGGGACTATGGCTACACCTTC.

The rearrangement joins TRBV19 to TRBJ1-2; D remains unclear. Trimming removed 5 bases from V and 2 bases from J, with 21 bases in between. CDR1 LNHDA and CDR2 SQIVND come from the germline V gene (reference sequence). The CDR3 has 17 amino acids. CDR3 residues: CASSAPGMGMGNYGYTF. CDR3 coding DNA: TGTGCCAGTAGTGCTCCAGGAATGGGTATGGGCAACTATGGCTACACCTTC. The full variable domain, rest sourced from reference TRBV19 and TRBJ1-2, is DGGITQSPKYLFRKEGQNVTLSCEQNLNHDAMYWYRQDPGQGLRLIYYSQIVNDFQKGDIAEGYSVSREKKESFPLTVTSAQKNPTAFYLCASSAPGMGMGNYGYTFGSGTRLTVV.

This chain links TRBV5-6 with TRBJ2-2; TRBD1 matches at 7 bases. After removal of 0 bases from V and 5 bases from J, the junction contained 4 bases not matched to a gene. CDR1 is SGHDT, CDR2 YYEEEE, per germline. This CDR3 comprises 15 residues. CDR3 amino acids: CASSLGQGKTGELFF. The CDR3 bases are TGTGCCAGCAGCTTGGGACAGGGAAAGACCGGGGAGCTGTTTTTT. The variable domain in full, with the rest retrieved from reference TRBV5-6 and TRBJ2-2, is DAGVTQSPTHLIKTRGQQVTLRCSPKSGHDTVSWYQQALGQGPQFIFQYYEEEERQRGNFPDRFSGHQFPNYSSELNVNALLLGDSALYLCASSLGQGKTGELFFGEGSRLTVL.

This chain links TRBV10-3 with TRBJ2-7; D not certain. Germline V gives CDR1 ENHRY, CDR2 SYGVKD. Trimming pared 0 bases from V and 2 bases from J, leaving 2 bases between. The CDR3 sequence is 12 residues long. The CDR3 here is CAISESTYEQYF. Written as DNA, the CDR3 is TGTGCCATCAGTGAGTCTACCTACGAGCAGTACTTC.

This clone was seen only a few times. The genes are TRBV5-1 and TRBJ1-2; 7 positions agree with TRBD1. Germline V CDR1 and CDR2: SGHRS, YFSETQ. Trimming at V came to 1 base and at J to 4 bases, leaving 4 bases not matched to a gene. This CDR3 has 14 residues. CDR3 nucleotide sequence: TGCGCCAGCAGCTTGACAGGGGAAGTCTATGGCTACACCTTC. Residues: CASSLTGEVYGYTF.

The chain combines TRBV6-6 with TRBJ2-5; perhaps TRBD2 as D (5 bases). Near its end, the DNA agrees better with TRBJ2-7, so the J call may be wrong. The CDR3 totals 14 residues. In germline, CDR1 is MNHNY, CDR2 SVGAGI (reference sequence). In DNA form, the CDR3 reads TGTGCCAGCAGTTACTCCCGGGGTATATACGAGCAGTACTTC. It is translated as CASSYSRGIYEQYF.